This T cell receptor (beta chain) is from a study of CD8+ T cells in alopecia areata. Study-level findings and limits: Since there was just one nonresponder, nobody can yet say how baseline CD8+ expansion ties to response.

The treatment was: oral pan-JAK inhibitor, 5-10 mg twice daily. Lesional scalp tissue (obtained by punch biopsy) and peripheral blood were collected from alopecia areata patients. Once RNA had been extracted, it was reverse transcribed into cDNA to act as the sequencing template. Generated by immunoSEQ multiplex PCR, the TCRdb table keeps only in-frame clones and is missing some. The sample has 150,000 to 200,000 clones; about three fifths are singletons. The CDR3 sequence is 16 residues long. Germline V gene sequence: CDR1 SGHAT, CDR2 FQNNGV. V lost 4 bases to trimming and J lost 4 bases, with 17 bases between them. Comments on this clone: The antigen is unknown.

This chain uses TRBV11-2 with TRBJ2-4; D might be TRBD1 (6 bases). This specimen consisted of CD8+ T cells sorted from blood, obtained at week 24, from a patient treated with tofacitinib. This sequence was found in a human donor with alopecia areata. For the CDR3, the DNA is TGTGCCAGCAGCTCCCCCAGGGGCAGGTTAAAAAACATTCAGTACTTC. It translates to CASSSPRGRLKNIQYF.